A single sample gave rise to the 8 T cell receptor beta chains below, sequenced in a study of cytomegalovirus exposure and HLA in healthy donors. The PCR had 60 Vbeta and 13 Jbeta primers. Repertoires were generated with immunoSEQ multiplex PCR, while TCRdb's copy carries only in-frame clones and drops some. The sample contains 110,000 to 150,000 clones, nearly 85% of which appear only once. Source material: PBMCs. These receptors were taken from a male donor in good health and CMV-seronegative.

This chain connects TRBV19 to TRBJ1-3; D unresolved. V was trimmed by 3 bases and J by 0 bases, leaving 9 bases between them. The CDR3 contains 15 residues. In germline, CDR1 is LNHDA, CDR2 SQIVND (reference sequence). The CDR3 reads CASSMDGSSGNTIYF. Here the CDR3 DNA reads TGTGCCAGTAGTATGGACGGGAGCTCTGGAAACACCATATATTTT. The variable domain in full, completed from reference TRBV19 and TRBJ1-3, reads DGGITQSPKYLFRKEGQNVTLSCEQNLNHDAMYWYRQDPGQGLRLIYYSQIVNDFQKGDIAEGYSVSREKKESFPLTVTSAQKNPTAFYLCASSMDGSSGNTIYFGEGSWLTVV.

J is TRBJ2-6 and V is TRBV7-3, with a possible D match to TRBD2 (6 bases). The CDR3 runs to 16 residues. The V and J ends lost 2 bases and 4 bases respectively, with 12 bases between them. Germline CDR1 SGHTA, CDR2 FQGTGA. CDR3 in amino acids: CASSLGSAGGANVLTF. As DNA, the CDR3 is TGTGCCAGCAGCTTAGGGTCCGCGGGAGGGGCCAACGTCCTGACTTTC.

V and J are TRBV19 and TRBJ1-6; the D is unclear. Trimming cost V 4 bases and J 8 bases, with 6 bases left between them. This CDR3 has 12 residues. CDR1 is LNHDA and CDR2 is SQIVND in the germline V gene (reference sequence). The CDR3 reads CASSTADSPLHF. The CDR3 DNA reads as TGTGCCAGTAGTACGGCGGATTCACCCCTCCACTTT.

V is TRBV18 and J is TRBJ2-1; no clear D. CDR1 KGHSH and CDR2 LQKENI come from the germline V gene. The CDR3 runs to 15 residues. The ends were cut back, 2 bases at V and 9 bases at J, with 17 bases in the middle. CDR3 bases: TGTGCCAGCTCACCAGGTCAATCGATAACCGGTGAGCAGTTCTTC. Its translation: CASSPGQSITGEQFF.

The chain carries TRBV10-2 and TRBJ1-1, with 8 bases fitting TRBD1. J gave up 2 bases and V 4 bases, and 6 bases lay outside the gene matches. The CDR3 runs to 15 residues. Germline CDR1 is WSHSY and CDR2 is SAAADI. The CDR3 bases are TGCGCCAGCAGTGTATTGGACAGGGTCAACACTGAAGCTTTCTTT. Translation gives CASSVLDRVNTEAFF.

The genes are TRBV11-3 and TRBJ2-1, with 7 bases lining up with TRBD2. The CDR3 has 15 amino acids. Germline CDR1 reads SGHNT; CDR2 reads YENEEA. J was trimmed by 7 bases and V by 1 base; bases with no gene match: 7. The CDR3 sequence: CASSLVWEGGNEQFF. CDR3 sequence (DNA): TGTGCCAGCAGCTTAGTGTGGGAGGGTGGGAATGAGCAGTTCTTC.

This clone appeared a few times. This chain uses TRBV5-3 with TRBJ1-1, with TRBD1 matching over 7 bases. TRBV5-3 is assigned to the ORF class and has an uncertain function. This CDR3 is 18 amino acids long. V dropped 4 bases and J dropped 3; count of bases not matched to a gene: 18. CDR3 sequence: CARSPPDLGQPADTEAFF. The DNA of the CDR3 is TGTGCCAGAAGCCCCCCAGATCTGGGACAGCCAGCGGACACTGAAGCTTTCTTT.

The chain carries TRBV5-1 and TRBJ1-2; D might be TRBD1 (6 bases). Trimming took off 0 bases at V and 7 bases at J, with 16 bases between the two ends. The germline CDR1 and CDR2 sequences are SGHRS and YFSETQ. This CDR3 has 15 amino acids. CDR3 bases: TGCGCCAGCAGCTTGGGTACCCCACAGGGACCTGGCTACACCTTC. Translating it yields CASSLGTPQGPGYTF.